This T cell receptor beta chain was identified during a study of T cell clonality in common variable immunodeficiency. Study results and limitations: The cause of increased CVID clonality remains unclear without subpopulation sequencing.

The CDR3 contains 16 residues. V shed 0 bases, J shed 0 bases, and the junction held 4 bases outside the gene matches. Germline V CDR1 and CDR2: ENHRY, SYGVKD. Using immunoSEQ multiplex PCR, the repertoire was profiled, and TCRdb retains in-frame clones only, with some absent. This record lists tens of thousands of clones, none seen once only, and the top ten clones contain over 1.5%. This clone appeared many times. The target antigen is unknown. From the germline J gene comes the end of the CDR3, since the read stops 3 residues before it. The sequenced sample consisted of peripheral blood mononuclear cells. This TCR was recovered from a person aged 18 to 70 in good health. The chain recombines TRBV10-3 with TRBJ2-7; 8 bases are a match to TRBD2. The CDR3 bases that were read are TGTGCCATCAGTGAGTCGACTAGCGTGGCCTCCTACGAG. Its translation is CAISESTSVASYE. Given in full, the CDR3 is CAISESTSVASYEQYF.